The source of this T cell receptor (beta chain) is a study of T cells and Merkel cell carcinoma outcomes. General observations from the study: Reportedly, T-cell repertoire with density predicts Merkel cell carcinoma outcomes.

The table came from immunoSEQ multiplex PCR; TCRdb's copy has only in-frame clones and leaves some out. The sample carries several thousand clones, about 77% recorded once. As to this clone: The antigen is unknown.

Sequencing was performed on tumor tissue from Merkel cell carcinoma. This TCR derives from a human donor with Merkel cell carcinoma. Some clones in this sample may be carry-over from other donors' samples.

CDR3 loop: CASSYTRNTGELFF. The CDR3, as DNA: TGTGCCAGCAGCTACACTAGGAACACCGGGGAGCTGTTTTTT. The V gene is TRBV7-8, the J gene TRBJ2-2; D is perhaps TRBD2 (5 bases). The V end lost 4 bases, the J end lost 1 base, and 7 bases lay between the germline ends. The CDR3 has 14 residues. Germline values: CDR1 SGHVS, CDR2 FQNEAQ.